What follows is one T cell receptor (beta chain) and its context. Its antigen is currently not known. Base qualities were left out, and no much larger clone turns up one base away. Genomic DNA was extracted with the Qiagen DNeasy kit from unsorted PBMCs and from negatively selected CD4+ and CD8+ fractions. Using primers that anneal to V and J segments, immunoSEQ multiplex PCR amplified the TCR beta CDR3 regions. A synthetic immune receptor repertoire was used to minimize amplification bias, and any remaining bias was removed computationally after sequencing. As for how the authors treated the data: Custom Python scripts were used to quantify repertoire diversity as the Shannon entropy index. The unsorted, CD4+ and CD8+ repertoires were each analyzed separately, with the exception of combined analyses, where CD4+ and CD8+ sequences were merged in silico. Clonal expansion was defined as at least a 2-fold frequency increase after treatment relative to C1D1, with a pseudocount of 0.5 for undetected baseline clones. Clones with 0 or 1 copy at C1D1 were defined as singleton clones, while clones with 2 or more copies were defined as non-singleton clones. Clones expanded in unsorted samples were annotated as CD4+, CD8+ or unknown by matching protein sequences in sorted samples from the same patient. Wilcoxon tests were applied to paired samples to test diversity changes from C1D1 to C4D1. TCRdb limited this immuneACCESS table to in-frame rearrangements with V and J called. A share of clones is missing; checked studies link under half to unresolved V genes, and the rest is unexplained. D and trimming were read from the DNA, whereas the V and J calls and clone size are those reported in that table. Recorded for this sample are some 15,000 clones; around 82% of them occurred a single time. Clones ranked in the top ten supply 22% of the sample.

The sample's time point, from its label and the paper: cycle 1 day 1 (C1D1), immediately before nivolumab initiation. Every trial patient had relapsed following autologous stem cell transplantation, and prior brentuximab vedotin exposure was what differed among cohorts A, B and C. A total of around 60 patients with relapsed/refractory classical Hodgkin lymphoma made up the trial cohort, and each patient's best overall response was complete response, partial response or progressive disease. In the multi-cohort phase II CheckMate 205 trial, trial patients received single-agent nivolumab. An independent review committee assessed best overall response by applying the 2007 International Working Group response criteria. Trial PBMCs were collected just before the start of nivolumab (C1D1) and during therapy at cycle 2 day 1 and cycle 4 day 1. Peripheral blood was collected in 8 mL Vacutainer Cell Preparation Tubes, from which PBMCs were isolated by centrifugation and then cryopreserved.

The germline V gene provides CDR1 SNHLY and CDR2 FYNNEI. Inclusive of the bounding cysteine and phenylalanine, the CDR3 is 12 residues long. The kept DNA is CDR3 alone, 36 bases in frame from the first base. V is shortened by 8 bases, J by 2 bases, and the region joining them spans 9 bases. The entry originates in a study of PD-1 blockade in classical Hodgkin lymphoma (dated by TCRdb to 2018 to 2020). Study-level background: Nivolumab dosing was 3 mg/kg intravenously every 2 weeks, continuing until either disease progression or unacceptable toxicity. A peripheral blood immune signature of response to PD-1 blockade in classical Hodgkin lymphoma was defined using TCR beta sequencing and CyTOF.

Study-wide findings and limitations: Lower diversity was observed in patients in whom nivolumab was started less than 1 year after ASCT, and these patients were excluded from later analyses so that confounding by immune reconstitution would be avoided. Among trial patients, those achieving complete response had baseline diversity similar to that of newly diagnosed patients, while diversity was significantly lower in partial responders and progressors. A significant rise by C4D1 was seen in CD4+ but not CD8+ TCR diversity (p=0.0027 vs p=0.16), with the rise being most apparent in complete responders (p=0.02). Baseline TCR diversity was reported as lower in newly diagnosed patients than in healthy donors, and lower still in relapsed/refractory patients. The study was limited to a single clinical trial cohort, and causes of repertoire differences, possibly disease activity or prior therapy, remained undefined.

This material consisted of peripheral blood mononuclear cells (PBMCs), taken at baseline. The V gene is TRBV2 and the J gene is TRBJ1-1, and TRBD1 may be the D gene, going by 5 matching bases. The clonotype comes from a human donor with classical Hodgkin lymphoma. The sequenced DNA is TGTGCCAGCCGGACACTTAACACTGAAGCTTTCTTT. Its translation reads: CASRTLNTEAFF.